The entry that follows covers one T cell receptor (beta chain) sequence. This entry is derived from a study of control samples from healthy donors and cancer patients. The method was immunoSEQ multiplex PCR; TCRdb's version includes in-frame clones alone and lacks a portion of them. The sample has roughly 150,000 clones, approximately 93% seen once. CDR3 length: 13 residues. The germline V gene has CDR1 SEHNR and CDR2 FQNEAQ (reference sequence). The V gene lost 8 bases and the J gene lost 2 bases, with 12 bases spanning the gap. The chain is built from TRBV7-9 and TRBJ1-2; unclear D gene. This TCR came from a man aged 18 to 30 in good health. Material: blood. The CDR3 sequence: CASGPPFNYGYTF. CDR3 sequence (DNA): TGTGCCAGCGGCCCACCATTCAACTATGGCTACACCTTC.